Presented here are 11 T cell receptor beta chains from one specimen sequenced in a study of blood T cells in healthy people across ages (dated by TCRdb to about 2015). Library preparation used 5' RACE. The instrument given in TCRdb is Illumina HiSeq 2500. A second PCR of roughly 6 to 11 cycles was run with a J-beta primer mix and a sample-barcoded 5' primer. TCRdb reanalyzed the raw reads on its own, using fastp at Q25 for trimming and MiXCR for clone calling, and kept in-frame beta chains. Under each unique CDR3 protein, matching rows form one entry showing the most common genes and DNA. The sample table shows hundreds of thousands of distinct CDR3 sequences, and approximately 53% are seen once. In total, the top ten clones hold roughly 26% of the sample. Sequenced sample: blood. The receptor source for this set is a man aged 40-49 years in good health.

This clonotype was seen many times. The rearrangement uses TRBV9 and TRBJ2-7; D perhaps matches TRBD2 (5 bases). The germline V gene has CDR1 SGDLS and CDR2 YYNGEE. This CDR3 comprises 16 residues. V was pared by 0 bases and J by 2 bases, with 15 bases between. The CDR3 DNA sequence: TGTGCCAGCAGCGTAGTCAACCGTTGGGGAGCCTACGAGCAGTACTTC. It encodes CASSVVNRWGAYEQYF.

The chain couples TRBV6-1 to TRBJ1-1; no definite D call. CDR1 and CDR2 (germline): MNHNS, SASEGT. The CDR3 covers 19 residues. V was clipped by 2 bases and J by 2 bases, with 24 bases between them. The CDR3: CASSEIFSRRVLANTEAFF. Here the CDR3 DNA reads TGTGCCAGCAGTGAAATTTTTAGTCGTAGGGTCCTCGCCAACACTGAAGCTTTCTTT.

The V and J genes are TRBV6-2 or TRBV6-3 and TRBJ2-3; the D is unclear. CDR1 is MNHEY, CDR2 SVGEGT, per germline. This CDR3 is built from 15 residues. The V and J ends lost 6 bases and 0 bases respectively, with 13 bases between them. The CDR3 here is CASSAQSPSTDTQYF. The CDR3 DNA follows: TGTGCCAGCAGCGCACAGAGCCCTAGCACAGATACGCAGTATTTT.

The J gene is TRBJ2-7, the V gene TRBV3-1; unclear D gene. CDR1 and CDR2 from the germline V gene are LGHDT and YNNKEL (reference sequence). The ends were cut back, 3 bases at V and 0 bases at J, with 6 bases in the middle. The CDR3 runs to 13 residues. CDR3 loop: CASSHAFSYEQYF. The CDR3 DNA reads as TGTGCCAGCAGCCACGCATTCTCCTACGAGCAGTACTTC.

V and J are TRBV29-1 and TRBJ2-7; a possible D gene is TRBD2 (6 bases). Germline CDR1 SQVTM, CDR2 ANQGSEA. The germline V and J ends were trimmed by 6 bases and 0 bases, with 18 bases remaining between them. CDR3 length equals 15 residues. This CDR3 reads CSVGALAVSSYEQYF. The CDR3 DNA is TGCAGCGTAGGGGCCTTAGCGGTGAGCTCCTACGAGCAGTACTTC.

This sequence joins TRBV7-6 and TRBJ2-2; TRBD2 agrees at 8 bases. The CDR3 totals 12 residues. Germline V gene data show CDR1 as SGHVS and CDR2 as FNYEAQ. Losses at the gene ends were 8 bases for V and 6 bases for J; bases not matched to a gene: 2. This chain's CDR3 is CASGRGAGELFF. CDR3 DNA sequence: TGTGCCAGCGGGCGGGGGGCCGGGGAGCTGTTTTTT.

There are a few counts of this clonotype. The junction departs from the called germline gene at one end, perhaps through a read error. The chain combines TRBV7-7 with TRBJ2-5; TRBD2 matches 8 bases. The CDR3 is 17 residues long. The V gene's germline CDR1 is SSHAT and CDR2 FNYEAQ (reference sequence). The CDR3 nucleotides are TGTGCTAGCAGCTCATCGCTAGCGGGTCCGGGGGCAGAGACCCAGTACTTC. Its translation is CASSSSLAGPGAETQYF.

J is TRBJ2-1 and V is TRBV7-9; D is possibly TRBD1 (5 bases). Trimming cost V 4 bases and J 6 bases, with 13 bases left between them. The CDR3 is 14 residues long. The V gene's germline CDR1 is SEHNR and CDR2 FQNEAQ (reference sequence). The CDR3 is CASSSGMLINEQFF. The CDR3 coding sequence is TGTGCCAGCAGCTCAGGGATGTTAATCAATGAGCAGTTCTTC.

In DNA, the CDR3 is TGTGCCAGCAGCTTAACTTCGACAAGACTAGCGGGAGGGTACGAGCAGTACTTC. Translation gives CASSLTSTRLAGGYEQYF. This chain joins TRBV7-8 and TRBJ2-5; 14 bases line up with TRBD2. The J call could be wrong; TRBJ2-7 is a better fit for the DNA end. The CDR3 extends over 18 amino acids. Germline V gene sequence: CDR1 SGHVS, CDR2 FQNEAQ.

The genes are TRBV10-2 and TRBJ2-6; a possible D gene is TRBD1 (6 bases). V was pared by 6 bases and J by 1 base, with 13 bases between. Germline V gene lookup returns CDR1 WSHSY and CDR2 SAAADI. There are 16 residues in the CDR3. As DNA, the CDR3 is TGCGCCAGCAGGCCCACAGGGAAATCTGGGGCCAACGTCCTGACTTTC. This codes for CASRPTGKSGANVLTF.

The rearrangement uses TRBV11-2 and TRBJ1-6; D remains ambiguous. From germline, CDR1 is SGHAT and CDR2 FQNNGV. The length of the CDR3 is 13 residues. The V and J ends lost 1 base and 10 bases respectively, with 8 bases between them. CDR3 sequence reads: CASSLASGSPLHF. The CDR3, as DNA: TGTGCCAGCAGCTTAGCCTCAGGCTCACCCCTCCACTTT.